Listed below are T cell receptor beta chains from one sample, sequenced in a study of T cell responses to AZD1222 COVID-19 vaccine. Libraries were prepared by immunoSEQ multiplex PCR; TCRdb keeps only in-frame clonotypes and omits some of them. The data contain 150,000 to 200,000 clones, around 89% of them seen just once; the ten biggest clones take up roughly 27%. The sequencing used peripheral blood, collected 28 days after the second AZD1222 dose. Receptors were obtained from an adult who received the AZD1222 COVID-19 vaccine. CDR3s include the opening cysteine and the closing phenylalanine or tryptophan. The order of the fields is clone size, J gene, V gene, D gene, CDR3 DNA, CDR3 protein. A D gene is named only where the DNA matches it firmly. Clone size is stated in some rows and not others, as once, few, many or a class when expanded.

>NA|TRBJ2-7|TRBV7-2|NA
TGTGCCAGCAGCCCCATAGTGTACGAGCAGTACTTC
CASSPIVYEQYF
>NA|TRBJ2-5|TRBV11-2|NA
TGTGCCAGTACCAGCGGTCTGGAGACCCAGTACTTC
CASTSGLETQYF
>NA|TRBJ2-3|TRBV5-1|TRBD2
TGCGCCAGCAGCTTGGGACTAGCGGGAGGGAATACGCAGTATTTT
CASSLGLAGGNTQYF
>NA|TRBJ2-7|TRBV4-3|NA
TGCGCCAGCAGCCAAGTTTCTGCACCCTACGAGCAGTACTTC
CASSQVSAPYEQYF
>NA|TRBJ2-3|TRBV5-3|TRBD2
TGTGCCAGAAGCTTCCTAGCGGGGGGCACAGATACGCAGTATTTT
CARSFLAGGTDTQYF
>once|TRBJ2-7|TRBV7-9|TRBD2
TGTGCCAGCAGCTTGGTAGCGGGAGTGAAGTACGAGCAGTACTTC
CASSLVAGVKYEQYF
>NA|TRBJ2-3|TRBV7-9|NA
TGTGCCAGCAGCGGGTCGAGGGCAGATACGCAGTATTTT
CASSGSRADTQYF
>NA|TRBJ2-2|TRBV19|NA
TGTGCCAGTAGTATAGGCGGAGGGACCGGGGAGCTGTTTTTT
CASSIGGGTGELFF
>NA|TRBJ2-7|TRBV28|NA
TGTGCCAGCAGTCCCCGGGTGAAGTCCGAGCAGTACTTC
CASSPRVKSEQYF
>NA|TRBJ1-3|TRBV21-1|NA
TGTGCCAGCCGCCGTGGGACCTCTGGAAACACCATATATTTT
CASRRGTSGNTIYF
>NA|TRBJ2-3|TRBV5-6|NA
TGTGCCAGCAGCGGATCGGACCGGAGAGGGGATACGCAGTATTTT
CASSGSDRRGDTQYF
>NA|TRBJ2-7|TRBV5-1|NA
TGCGCCAGCAGCTTGGCCGCCACCCAAATCTCCTACGAGCAGTACTTC
CASSLAATQISYEQYF
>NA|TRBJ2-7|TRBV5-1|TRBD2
TGCGCCAGCAGCTTGAAGGTCACTAGCGGTAACGCTTACGAGCAGTACTTC
CASSLKVTSGNAYEQYF
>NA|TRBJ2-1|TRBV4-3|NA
TGCGCCAGCAGCCACAGCGGTCAAAGGGACAATGAGCAGTTCTTC
CASSHSGQRDNEQFF
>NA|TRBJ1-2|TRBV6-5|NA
TGTGCCAGCAGTCCCGGGGGCAGCTATGGCTACACCTTC
CASSPGGSYGYTF
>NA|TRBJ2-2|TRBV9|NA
TGTGCCAGCAGCGCCCAAAACACCCACACCGGGGAGCTGTTTTTT
CASSAQNTHTGELFF
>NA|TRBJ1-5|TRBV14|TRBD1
TGTGCCAGCAGCCAGACAGGGAAGGGGCCCCAGCATTTT
CASSQTGKGPQHF
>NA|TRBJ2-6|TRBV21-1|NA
TGTGCCAGCACCCTATCGATTCCGGAGGTCTCTGGGGCCAACGTCCTGACTTTC
CASTLSIPEVSGANVLTF
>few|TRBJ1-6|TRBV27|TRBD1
TGTGCCAGCAGTACAGGACAGGGGAGGAATTCACCCCTCCACTTT
CASSTGQGRNSPLHF
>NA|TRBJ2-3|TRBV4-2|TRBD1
TGTGCCAGCAGCCAAGGGACAGGGGACACAGATACGCAGTATTTT
CASSQGTGDTDTQYF